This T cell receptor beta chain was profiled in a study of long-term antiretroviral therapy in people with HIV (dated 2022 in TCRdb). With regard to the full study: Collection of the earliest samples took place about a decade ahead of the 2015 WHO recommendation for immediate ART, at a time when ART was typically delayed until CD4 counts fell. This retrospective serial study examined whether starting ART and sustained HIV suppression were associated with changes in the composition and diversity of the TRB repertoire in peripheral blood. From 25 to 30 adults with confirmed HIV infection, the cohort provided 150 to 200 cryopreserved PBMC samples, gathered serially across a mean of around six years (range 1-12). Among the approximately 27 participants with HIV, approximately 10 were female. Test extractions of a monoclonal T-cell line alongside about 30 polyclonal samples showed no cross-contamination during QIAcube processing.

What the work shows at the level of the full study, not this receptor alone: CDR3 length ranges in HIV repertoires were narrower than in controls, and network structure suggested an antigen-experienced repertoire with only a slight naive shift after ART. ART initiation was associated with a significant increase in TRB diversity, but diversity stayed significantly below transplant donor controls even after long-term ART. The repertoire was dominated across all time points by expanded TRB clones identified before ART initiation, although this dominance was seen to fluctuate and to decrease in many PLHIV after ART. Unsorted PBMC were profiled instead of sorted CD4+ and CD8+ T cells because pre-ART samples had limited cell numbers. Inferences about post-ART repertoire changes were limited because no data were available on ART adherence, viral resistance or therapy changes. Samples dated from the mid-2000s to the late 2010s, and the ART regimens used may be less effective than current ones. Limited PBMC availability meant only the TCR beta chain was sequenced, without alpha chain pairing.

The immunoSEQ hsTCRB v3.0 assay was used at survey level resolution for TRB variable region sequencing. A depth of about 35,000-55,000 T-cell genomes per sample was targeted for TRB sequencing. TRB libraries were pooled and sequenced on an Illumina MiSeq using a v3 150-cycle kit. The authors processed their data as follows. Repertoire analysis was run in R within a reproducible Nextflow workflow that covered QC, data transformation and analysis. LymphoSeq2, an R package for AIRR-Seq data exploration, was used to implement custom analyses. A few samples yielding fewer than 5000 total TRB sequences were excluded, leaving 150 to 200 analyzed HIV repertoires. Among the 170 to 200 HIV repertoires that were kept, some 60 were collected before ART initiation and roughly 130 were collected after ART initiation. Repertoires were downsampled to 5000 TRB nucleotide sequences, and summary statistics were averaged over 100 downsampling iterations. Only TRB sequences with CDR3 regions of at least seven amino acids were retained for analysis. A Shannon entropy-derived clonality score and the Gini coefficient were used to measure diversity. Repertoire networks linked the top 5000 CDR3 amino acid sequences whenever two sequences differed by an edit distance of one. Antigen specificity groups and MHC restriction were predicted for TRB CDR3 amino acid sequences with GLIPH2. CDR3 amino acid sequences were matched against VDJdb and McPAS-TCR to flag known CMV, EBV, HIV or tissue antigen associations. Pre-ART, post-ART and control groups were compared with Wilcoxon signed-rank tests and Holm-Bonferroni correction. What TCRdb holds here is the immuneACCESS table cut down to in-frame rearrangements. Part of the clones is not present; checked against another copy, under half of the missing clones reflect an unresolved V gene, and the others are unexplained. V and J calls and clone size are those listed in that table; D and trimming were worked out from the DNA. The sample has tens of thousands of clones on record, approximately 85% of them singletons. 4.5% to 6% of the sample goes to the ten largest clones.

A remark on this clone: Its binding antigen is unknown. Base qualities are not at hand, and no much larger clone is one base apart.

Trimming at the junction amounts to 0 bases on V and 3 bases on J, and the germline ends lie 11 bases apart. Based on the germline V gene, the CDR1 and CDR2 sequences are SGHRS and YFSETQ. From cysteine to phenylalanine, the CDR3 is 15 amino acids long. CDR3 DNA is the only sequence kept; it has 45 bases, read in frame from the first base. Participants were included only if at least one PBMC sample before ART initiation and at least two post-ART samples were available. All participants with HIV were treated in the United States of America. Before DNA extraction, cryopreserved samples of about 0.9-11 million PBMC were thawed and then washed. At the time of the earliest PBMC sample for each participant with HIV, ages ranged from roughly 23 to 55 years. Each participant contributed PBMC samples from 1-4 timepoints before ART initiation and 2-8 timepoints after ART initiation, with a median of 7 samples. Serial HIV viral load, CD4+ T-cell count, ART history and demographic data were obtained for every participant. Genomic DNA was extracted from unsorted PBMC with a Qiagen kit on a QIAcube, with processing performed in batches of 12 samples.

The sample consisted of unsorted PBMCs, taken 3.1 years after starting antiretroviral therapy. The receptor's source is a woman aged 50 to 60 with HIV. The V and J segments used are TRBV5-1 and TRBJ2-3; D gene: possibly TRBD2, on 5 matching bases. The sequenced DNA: TGCGCCAGCAGCTTGGGAGGGCCTGGGACAGATACGCAGTATTTT. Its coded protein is CASSLGGPGTDTQYF.